This is a list of T cell receptor beta chains from one sample in a study of Ad26.COV2.S vaccination and SARS-CoV-2 variants. Some clones are missing from TCRdb's copy, which holds only in-frame ones; the method was immunoSEQ multiplex PCR. The table includes some 410,000 clones, 92% detected once. Source: peripheral blood, taken in a trial of Ad26.COV2.S vaccine versus placebo. The receptors were sampled from a person between 18 and 60 years old who received the Ad26.COV2.S COVID-19 vaccine or a placebo. Each CDR3 is given with its conserved first and last residue. Each record gives: clone size, J gene, V gene, D gene, CDR3 protein, CDR3 DNA. D genes are given only for firm matches. A row's size may be missing; if present it is once, few, many or a size class.

NA	TRBJ1-1	TRBV7-9	NA	CASSLALRSQNTEAFF	TGTGCCAGCAGCTTAGCGCTGAGGTCACAGAACACTGAAGCTTTCTTT
NA	TRBJ2-7	TRBV30	NA	CAWSVLGRNSYEQYF	TGTGCCTGGAGTGTACTGGGCAGGAATTCCTACGAGCAGTACTTC
NA	TRBJ2-5	TRBV15	NA	CATSRAWDSRETQYF	TGTGCCACCAGCAGAGCTTGGGACTCCCGAGAGACCCAGTACTTC
NA	TRBJ2-3	TRBV2	TRBD2	CASSPPPGLAGVTDTQYF	TGTGCCAGCAGTCCTCCCCCCGGACTAGCGGGTGTCACAGATACGCAGTATTTT
NA	TRBJ2-5	TRBV6-2/TRBV6-3	TRBD2	CASSYPQRRGAGETQYF	TGTGCCAGCAGTTACCCCCAGAGGCGGGGGGCAGGGGAGACCCAGTACTTC
NA	TRBJ2-3	TRBV7-6	NA	CASSPSGALGSTQYF	TGTGCCAGCAGCCCCAGTGGTGCGTTGGGGTCGACGCAGTATTTT
NA	TRBJ2-7	TRBV11-2	TRBD1	CASSSLRDRVYEQYF	TGTGCCAGCAGTTCACTACGGGACAGGGTTTACGAGCAGTACTTC
NA	TRBJ2-7	TRBV7-2	NA	CASSLTTGNSRYEQYF	TGTGCCAGCAGCTTAACAACAGGGAACTCTCGGTACGAGCAGTACTTC
NA	TRBJ2-7	TRBV6-2/TRBV6-3	NA	CASSYLTISRDEQYF	TGTGCCAGCAGTTACTTAACAATATCTAGAGACGAGCAGTACTTC
NA	TRBJ2-5	TRBV4-3	NA	CASSQEGALTGSETQYF	TGCGCCAGCAGCCAAGAGGGTGCGTTAACAGGGTCGGAGACCCAGTACTTC
NA	TRBJ1-5	TRBV7-2	TRBD1	CASSSPTGEWQPQHF	TGTGCCAGCAGCAGTCCGACAGGGGAGTGGCAGCCCCAGCATTTT
NA	TRBJ2-7	TRBV4-3	NA	CASSQVVGAAYEQYF	TGCGCCAGCAGCCAAGTGGTCGGGGCGGCCTACGAGCAGTACTTC
once	TRBJ2-7	TRBV11-2	NA	CASSLVPGTYEQYF	TGTGCCAGCAGCTTAGTCCCCGGGACCTACGAGCAGTACTTC
NA	TRBJ2-1	TRBV10-1	TRBD2	CASSEWAGGNNEQFF	TGCGCCAGCAGTGAGTGGGCGGGGGGGAACAATGAGCAGTTCTTC
NA	TRBJ1-4	TRBV19	TRBD1	CASSVRDRVNEKLFF	TGTGCCAGTAGTGTCCGGGACAGGGTTAATGAAAAACTGTTTTTT
NA	TRBJ2-3	TRBV10-3	NA	CAIGDTQYF	TGTGCCATAGGGGATACGCAGTATTTT
NA	TRBJ2-1	TRBV3-1/TRBV3-2	NA	CASSQGFLEQFF	TGTGCCAGCAGCCAAGGGTTTCTTGAGCAGTTCTTC
once	TRBJ1-6	TRBV6-5	NA	CASSYGNSPLHF	TGTGCCAGCAGTTACGGGAATTCACCCCTCCACTTT
NA	TRBJ2-2	TRBV9	TRBD2	CASSVGSGGYTGELFF	TGTGCCAGCAGCGTAGGTAGCGGGGGATACACCGGGGAGCTGTTTTTT
NA	TRBJ2-1	TRBV4-1	TRBD2	CASSQETSGVFNEQFF	TGCGCCAGCAGCCAAGAAACTAGCGGGGTCTTCAATGAGCAGTTCTTC
NA	TRBJ2-7	TRBV19	NA	CASSTGQGLGEQYF	TGTGCCAGTAGCACAGGGCAGGGGCTAGGTGAGCAGTACTTC
NA	TRBJ1-1	TRBV4-3	TRBD1	CASSQGLGTGLPTEAFF	TGCGCCAGCAGCCAAGGTCTTGGGACAGGGTTACCCACTGAAGCTTTCTTT
once	TRBJ2-2	TRBV19	NA	CASSNEWPNTGELFF	TGTGCCAGTAGTAACGAGTGGCCGAACACCGGGGAGCTGTTTTTT
NA	TRBJ2-7	TRBV6-2/TRBV6-3	NA	CASSYWVNSLDLYEQYF	TGTGCCAGCAGTTACTGGGTTAACAGTCTCGACCTCTACGAGCAGTACTTC
NA	TRBJ2-5	TRBV6-6	NA	CASSPGAETQYF	TGTGCCAGCAGTCCAGGGGCAGAGACCCAGTACTTC
once	TRBJ2-7	TRBV5-1	TRBD2	CASRSAGDSYEQYF	TGCGCCAGCAGATCGGCGGGGGACTCCTACGAGCAGTACTTC
NA	TRBJ2-7	TRBV27	TRBD1	CASSRTGYEQYF	TGTGCCAGCAGCCGGACAGGGTACGAGCAGTACTTC
NA	TRBJ2-2	TRBV5-6	NA	CASNTGPGELFF	TGTGCCAGCAACACAGGGCCCGGGGAGCTGTTTTTT
NA	TRBJ1-3	TRBV24-1	TRBD1	CATSDYEGTGGLSGNTIYF	TGTGCCACCAGTGATTATGAGGGGACAGGGGGTCTCTCTGGAAACACCATATATTTT
once	TRBJ2-7	TRBV19	TRBD1	CASSSQGAGYEQYF	TGTGCCAGTAGTTCGCAGGGGGCTGGCTACGAGCAGTACTTC